This TCR beta chain appears in the sequencing data of a study of blood T cell repertoires in COVID-19. Study-wide context: T cells, B-cell-depleted T cells, or PBMCs supplied cDNA or gDNA.

Generated by immunoSEQ multiplex PCR, the TCRdb table keeps only in-frame clones and is missing some. The data contain 450,000 or so clones, 70% to 90% of them singletons. Source material: peripheral blood. The receptor comes from a man younger than 35 with COVID-19, enrolled during active disease.

Here the CDR3 DNA reads TGCAGTGCTAGTGTGGGAGCGGGGAATGAGCAGTTCTTC. It translates to CSASVGAGNEQFF. The chain joins TRBV20-1 to TRBJ2-1, with 7 bases fitting TRBD2. The CDR3 contains 13 residues. Trimming took 3 bases from V and 7 from J; bases not matched to a gene: 6. CDR1 is DFQATT and CDR2 is SNEGSKA in the germline V gene (reference sequence).